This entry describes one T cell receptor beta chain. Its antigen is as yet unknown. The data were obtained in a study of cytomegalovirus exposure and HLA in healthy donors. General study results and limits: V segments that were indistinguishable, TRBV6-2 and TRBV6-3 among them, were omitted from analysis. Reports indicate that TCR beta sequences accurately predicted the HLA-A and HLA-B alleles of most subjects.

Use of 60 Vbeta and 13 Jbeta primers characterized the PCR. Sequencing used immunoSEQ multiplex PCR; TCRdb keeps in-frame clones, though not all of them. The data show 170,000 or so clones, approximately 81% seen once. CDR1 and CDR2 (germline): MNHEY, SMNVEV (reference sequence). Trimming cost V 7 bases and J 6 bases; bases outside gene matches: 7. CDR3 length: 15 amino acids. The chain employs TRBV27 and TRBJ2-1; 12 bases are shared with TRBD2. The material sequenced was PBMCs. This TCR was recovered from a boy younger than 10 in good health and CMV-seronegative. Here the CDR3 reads CASTHGTSGFNEQFF. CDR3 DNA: TGTGCCAGCACCCACGGGACTAGCGGGTTCAATGAGCAGTTCTTC.